Following are 19 T cell receptor beta chains from one sample sequenced in a study of T cell repertoires in cytomegalovirus infection. TCRdb redid the calling of the reads with MiXCR, one entry per CDR3 protein. Of hundreds of thousands of distinct CDR3 sequences in the sample, 30% to 35% are singletons; the top ten hold about 20%. The antigens for these receptors are not known. Sequencing was performed on cultured PBMCs, taken from culture after CMV antigen stimulation. The origin of the receptors is a human donor in good health (CMV status not recorded). Some clones in this sample may be carry-over from other donors' samples.

This rearrangement joins TRBV7-9 to TRBJ2-2, with D possibly matching TRBD2 (6 bases). CDR1 is SEHNR and CDR2 is FQNEAQ in the germline V gene (reference sequence). V lost 5 bases to trimming and J lost 10 bases, with 20 bases between them. The CDR3 is made up of 15 amino acids. The CDR3 region has the DNA TGTGCCAGCAGCCAGACCCCTGGGGGGTCGGCGGAGCTGTTTTTT. Protein product: CASSQTPGGSAELFF.

Many counts were recorded for this clonotype. The V and J genes are TRBV7-2 and TRBJ2-3; the D gene is possibly TRBD2 (5 bases). CDR1 and CDR2 from the germline V gene are SGHTA and FQGNSA. The CDR3 loop spans 12 amino acids. The V and J ends lost 5 bases and 8 bases respectively, with 11 bases between them. The CDR3 sequence: CASSEVAGTQYF. The CDR3 nucleotides are TGTGCCAGCAGCGAGGTTGCGGGTACGCAGTATTTT.

This chain uses TRBV18 with TRBJ2-2; possible D gene TRBD1, 5 bases. The germline V gene has CDR1 KGHSH and CDR2 LQKENI. Trimming left V 3 bases short and J 3 bases short, with 14 bases between. The CDR3 has 16 residues. CDR3: CASSPIGQGDTGELFF. The CDR3 bases are TGTGCCAGCTCACCGATCGGGCAGGGCGACACCGGGGAGCTGTTTTTT.

This clonotype has more than one count but fewer than ten. This sequence joins TRBV7-8 and TRBJ2-1; possibly TRBD2 for D (5 bases). In germline, CDR1 is SGHVS, CDR2 FQNEAQ. The ends were cut back, 1 base at V and 8 bases at J, with 15 bases in the middle. CDR3 size: 15 residues. The CDR3 DNA reads as TGTGCCAGCAGCTTAGGGGCAGGTCACGGGGATGAGCAGTTCTTC. Translation gives CASSLGAGHGDEQFF.

This clonotype has ten or more counts. This chain joins TRBV12-3 or TRBV12-4 and TRBJ2-5; D possibly corresponds to TRBD2 (5 bases). The CDR3 length is 13 residues. The germline V and J ends were trimmed by 3 bases and 5 bases, with 10 bases remaining between them. CDR3 amino acids: CASSFGLGETQYF. The CDR3 bases are TGTGCCAGCAGTTTCGGACTGGGGGAGACCCAGTACTTC.

This clonotype has just a few counts. The chain couples TRBV19 to TRBJ1-5; TRBD1 agrees at 7 bases. The CDR3 loop spans 19 amino acids. Trimming took 6 bases from V and 2 from J; bases not matched to a gene: 19. The germline CDR1 and CDR2 sequences are LNHDA and SQIVND (reference sequence). CDR3 nucleotide sequence: TGTGCCAGTAGAACGTTACCGGGACAGACAAAAATGGGCAATCAGCCCCAGCATTTT. Encoded protein: CASRTLPGQTKMGNQPQHF.

This clonotype came up once. One junction end does not reproduce the germline sequence, and a read error may be involved. The chain uses TRBV7-2 and TRBJ2-5, with 8 positions matching TRBD2. Germline V gives CDR1 SGHTA, CDR2 FQGNSA. This CDR3 spans 12 amino acids. Here the CDR3 DNA reads TGTGCCACCAGCCCGGGGGGGGAGACCCAGTACTTC. Translation: CATSPGGETQYF.

A single count supports this clonotype. The V call is TRBV7-9, the J call TRBJ2-1; D is tentatively TRBD1 or TRBD2 (6 bases each). Germline V gene data show CDR1 as SEHNR and CDR2 as FQNEAQ (reference sequence). This CDR3 contains 15 residues. V was clipped by 5 bases and J by 6 bases, with 17 bases between them. DNA for the CDR3: TGTGCCAGCAGCGAGGGGGGCAGGGTGGGCAATGAGCAGTTCTTC. Translation: CASSEGGRVGNEQFF. The complete variable domain, with remaining parts taken from reference TRBV7-9 and TRBJ2-1, reads DTGVSQNPRHKITKRGQNVTFRCDPISEHNRLYWYRQTLGQGPEFLTYFQNEAQLEKSRLLSDRFSAERPKGSFSTLEIQRTEQGDSAMYLCASSEGGRVGNEQFFGPGTRLTVL.

The V gene is TRBV12-3 or TRBV12-4, the J gene TRBJ2-3; 11 bases align to TRBD1. J lost 3 bases, V lost 7 bases, and 3 bases had no gene match. The CDR3 has 14 residues. CDR3 bases: TGTGCCAGCACGGGACAGGGGGGGACAGATACGCAGTATTTT. It codes for CASTGQGGTDTQYF.

The rearrangement links TRBV5-5 to TRBJ2-3; 7 bases fit TRBD1. The CDR3 contains 15 residues. CDR1 and CDR2 (germline): SGHKS, YYEKEE (reference sequence). V lost 4 bases to trimming and J lost 4 bases; unmatched junction nucleotides: 9. The CDR3 DNA is TGTGCCAGCAGCCTCACGACAGGGATGGCAGATACGCAGTATTTT. Translation: CASSLTTGMADTQYF.

In its sample, this clonotype was seen many times. The chain recombines TRBV28 with TRBJ2-7; 8 bases agree with TRBD1. V lost 10 bases and J lost 2; bases outside the gene matches: 13. The CDR3 contains 15 residues. Germline values: CDR1 MDHEN, CDR2 SYDVKM. The chain's CDR3 is CATRTGGPGPYEQYF. The CDR3 DNA sequence: TGTGCCACTCGAACAGGGGGGCCAGGACCCTACGAGCAGTACTTC. Filled out from reference TRBV28 and TRBJ2-7, the complete variable domain reads DVKVTQSSRYLVKRTGEKVFLECVQDMDHENMFWYRQDPGLGLRLIYFSYDVKMKEKGDIPEGYSVSREKKERFSLILESASTNQTSMYLCATRTGGPGPYEQYFGPGTRLTVT.

The V call is TRBV10-3, the J call TRBJ1-4; TRBD1 is a possible D gene (6 bases). This CDR3 has 13 amino acids. Germline V lookup: CDR1 ENHRY, CDR2 SYGVKD. Trimming removed 6 bases from V and 4 bases from J, with 9 bases in between. As DNA, the CDR3 is TGTGCCATCAGCAGGGGCGATAATGAAAAACTGTTTTTT. Its translation: CAISRGDNEKLFF.

This clonotype was seen a few times. The CDR3 reads CASSAGTLGVYGYTF. DNA for the CDR3: TGCGCCAGCAGCGCCGGGACACTCGGAGTATATGGCTACACCTTC. The chain combines TRBV5-1 with TRBJ1-2; a weak D match, TRBD1 (6 bases). The CDR3 contains 15 residues. Trimming removed 4 bases from V and 5 bases from J, with 18 bases in between. In germline, CDR1 is SGHRS, CDR2 YFSETQ.

This clonotype was seen more than once but under ten times. This chain uses TRBV11-3 with TRBJ2-7; a possible D gene is TRBD2 (5 bases). This CDR3 has 15 residues. V shed 4 bases and J shed 2 bases, with 15 bases lying between them. The germline gives CDR1 SGHNT, CDR2 YENEEA. CDR3 loop: CASSCERTGTYEQYF. In nucleotides, the CDR3 is TGTGCCAGCAGCTGTGAGCGGACGGGAACCTACGAGCAGTACTTC.

V and J are TRBV10-3 and TRBJ2-3, with D hard to call. Trimming left V 0 bases short and J 5 bases short, with 9 bases between. The CDR3 has 14 amino acids. Per the germline V gene, CDR1 is ENHRY and CDR2 is SYGVKD. DNA of the CDR3: TGTGCCATCAGTGAGTCCGCGCGGTTAGATACGCAGTATTTT. Its translation: CAISESARLDTQYF.

This clonotype was seen only a few times. V usage is TRBV11-2 and J usage is TRBJ1-2, with TRBD1 matching 9 bases. This CDR3 is built from 14 residues. The V segment lost 4 bases and the J segment 4 bases; nucleotides outside the gene matches: 4. From germline, CDR1 is SGHAT and CDR2 FQNNGV. The CDR3 DNA sequence: TGTGCCAGCAGCTCCGGACAGGGGACCTATGGCTACACCTTC. Its protein product is CASSSGQGTYGYTF.

J is TRBJ2-1 and V is TRBV7-8; TRBD2 matches 7 bases. CDR1 SGHVS and CDR2 FQNEAQ come from the germline V gene. CDR3 length equals 20 residues. Unmatched junction bases numbered 16, after V lost 2 bases and J lost 0 bases. CDR3: CASSLIRRRAGPSSYNEQFF. The CDR3, as DNA: TGTGCCAGCAGCTTAATCAGGCGGCGAGCGGGACCCAGCTCCTACAATGAGCAGTTCTTC.

This clonotype was observed a single time. The CDR3 DNA is TGTGCCAGCAGTTCCTCTAAAGGGGGCCTGTCTGAAGCTTTCTTT. Translating it yields CASSSSKGGLSEAFF. The chain joins TRBV6-6 to TRBJ1-1; 7 nucleotides match TRBD1. Germline V lookup: CDR1 MNHNY, CDR2 SVGAGI (reference sequence). J gave up 6 bases and V 4 bases, and 11 bases lay outside the gene matches. The CDR3 length is 15 residues.

The chain joins TRBV6-1 to TRBJ2-3; TRBD1 matches 8 bases. Germline V lookup: CDR1 MNHNS, CDR2 SASEGT. The CDR3 has 14 amino acids. With V trimmed by 6 bases and J by 5 bases, 7 bases remained unmatched. CDR3 nucleotides: TGTGCCAGCAGAACAGGGGGGACAATAGATACGCAGTATTTT. Translating it yields CASRTGGTIDTQYF.